This TCR beta chain was sequenced for a study of T cell changes during pregnancy in multiple sclerosis. The germline V and J ends were trimmed by 6 bases and 3 bases, with 21 bases remaining between them. Germline loops: CDR1 MDHEN, CDR2 SYDVKM. The length of the CDR3 is 17 residues. Method: immunoSEQ multiplex PCR; TCRdb's copy keeps in-frame clones and lacks some. The repertoire holds around 100,000 clones, with 91% as singletons. The sequence derives from a female donor with multiple sclerosis, enrolled in a pregnancy study. This chain links TRBV28 with TRBJ1-5; D might be TRBD1 (5 bases). The sample consisted of peripheral blood, taken in the second trimester of pregnancy. In DNA, the CDR3 is TGTGCCAGCAGCTCCCTTAGGGGAACGGTCTTCAATCAGCCCCAGCATTTT. This translates into CASSSLRGTVFNQPQHF.